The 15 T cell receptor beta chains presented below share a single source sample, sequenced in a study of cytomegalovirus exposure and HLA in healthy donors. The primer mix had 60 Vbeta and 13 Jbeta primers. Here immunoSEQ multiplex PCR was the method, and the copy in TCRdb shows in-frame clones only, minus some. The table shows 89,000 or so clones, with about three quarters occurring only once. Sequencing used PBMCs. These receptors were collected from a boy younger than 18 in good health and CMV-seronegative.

CDR3 region: CASSLARVGELFF. The CDR3 nucleotides are TGTGCCAGCAGCTTAGCTCGGGTCGGGGAGCTGTTTTTT. The genes are TRBV11-3 and TRBJ2-2; D unclear. V was cut by 1 base and J by 7 bases, with 7 bases left in between. This CDR3 is 13 amino acids long. CDR1 is SGHNT and CDR2 is YENEEA in the germline V gene.

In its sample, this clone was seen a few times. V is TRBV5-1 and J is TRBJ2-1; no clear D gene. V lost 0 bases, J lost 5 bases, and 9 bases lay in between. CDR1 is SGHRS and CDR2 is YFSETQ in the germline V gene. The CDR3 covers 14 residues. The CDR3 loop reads CASSLGATDNEQFF. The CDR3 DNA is TGCGCCAGCAGCTTGGGAGCTACCGACAATGAGCAGTTCTTC. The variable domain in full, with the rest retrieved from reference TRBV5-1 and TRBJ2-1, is KAGVTQTPRYLIKTRGQQVTLSCSPISGHRSVSWYQQTPGQGLQFLFEYFSETQRNKGNFPGRFSGRQFSNSRSEMNVSTLELGDSALYLCASSLGATDNEQFFGPGTRLTVL.

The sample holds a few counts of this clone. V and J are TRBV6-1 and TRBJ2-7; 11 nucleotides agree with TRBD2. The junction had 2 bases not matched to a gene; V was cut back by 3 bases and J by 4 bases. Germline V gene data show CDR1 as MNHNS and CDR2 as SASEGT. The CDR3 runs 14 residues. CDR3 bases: TGTGCCAGCAGTGATTCTAGCGGGAGGTACGAGCAGTACTTC. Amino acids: CASSDSSGRYEQYF.

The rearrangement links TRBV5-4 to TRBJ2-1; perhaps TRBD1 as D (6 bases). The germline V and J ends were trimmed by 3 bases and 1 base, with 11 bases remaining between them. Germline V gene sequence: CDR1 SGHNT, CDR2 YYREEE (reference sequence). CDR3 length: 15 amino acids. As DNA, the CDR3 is TGTGCCAGCAGCTCGACCACAGGGTCCTACAATGAGCAGTTCTTC. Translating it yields CASSSTTGSYNEQFF.

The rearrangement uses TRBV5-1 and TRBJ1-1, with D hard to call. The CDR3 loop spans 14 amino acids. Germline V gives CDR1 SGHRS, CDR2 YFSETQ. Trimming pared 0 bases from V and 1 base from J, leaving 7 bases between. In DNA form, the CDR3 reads TGCGCCAGCAGCTTGGATCCCCAGAACACTGAAGCTTTCTTT. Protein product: CASSLDPQNTEAFF.

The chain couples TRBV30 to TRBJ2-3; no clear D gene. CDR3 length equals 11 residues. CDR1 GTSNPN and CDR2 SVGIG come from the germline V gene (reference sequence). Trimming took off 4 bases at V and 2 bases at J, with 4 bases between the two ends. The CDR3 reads CAWTNTDTQYF. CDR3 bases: TGTGCCTGGACCAACACAGATACGCAGTATTTT.

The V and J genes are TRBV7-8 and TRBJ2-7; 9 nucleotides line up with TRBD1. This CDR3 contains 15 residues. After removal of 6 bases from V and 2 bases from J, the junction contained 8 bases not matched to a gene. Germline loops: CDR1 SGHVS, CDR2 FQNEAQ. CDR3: CASRSAGQGTYEQYF. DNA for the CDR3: TGTGCCAGCAGATCCGCCGGACAGGGGACCTACGAGCAGTACTTC.

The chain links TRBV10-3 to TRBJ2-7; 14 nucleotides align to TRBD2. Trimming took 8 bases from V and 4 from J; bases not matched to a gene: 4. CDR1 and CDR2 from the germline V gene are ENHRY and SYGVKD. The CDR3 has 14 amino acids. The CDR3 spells CAIGGTSGRYEQYF. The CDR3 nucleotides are TGTGCCATCGGCGGGACTAGCGGGAGATACGAGCAGTACTTC.

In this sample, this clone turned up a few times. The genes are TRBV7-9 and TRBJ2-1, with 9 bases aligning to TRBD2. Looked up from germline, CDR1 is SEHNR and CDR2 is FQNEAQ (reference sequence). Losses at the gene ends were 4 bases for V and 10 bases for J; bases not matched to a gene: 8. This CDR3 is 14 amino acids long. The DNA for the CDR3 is TGTGCCAGCAGCTCCACCTTGCTAGCGGGGGAGCAGTTCTTC. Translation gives CASSSTLLAGEQFF.

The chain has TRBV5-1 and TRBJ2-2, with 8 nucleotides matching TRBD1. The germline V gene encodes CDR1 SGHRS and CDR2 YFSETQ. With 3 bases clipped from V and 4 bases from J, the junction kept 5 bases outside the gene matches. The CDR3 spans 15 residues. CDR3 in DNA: TGCGCCAGCAGCTACGGAACAGGGGGCACCGGGGAGCTGTTTTTT. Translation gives CASSYGTGGTGELFF.

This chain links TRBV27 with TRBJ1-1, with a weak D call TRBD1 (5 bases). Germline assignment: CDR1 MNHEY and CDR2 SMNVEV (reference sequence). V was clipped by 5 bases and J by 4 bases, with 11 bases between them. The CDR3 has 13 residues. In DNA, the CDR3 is TGTGCCAGCAGTCCGCGACAGAGCACTGAAGCTTTCTTT. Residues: CASSPRQSTEAFF.

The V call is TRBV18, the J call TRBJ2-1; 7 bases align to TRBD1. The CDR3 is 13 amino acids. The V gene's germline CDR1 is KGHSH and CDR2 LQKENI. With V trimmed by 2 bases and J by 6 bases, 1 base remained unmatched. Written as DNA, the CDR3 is TGTGCCAGCTCACCATGGGACAGCAATGAGCAGTTCTTC. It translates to CASSPWDSNEQFF.

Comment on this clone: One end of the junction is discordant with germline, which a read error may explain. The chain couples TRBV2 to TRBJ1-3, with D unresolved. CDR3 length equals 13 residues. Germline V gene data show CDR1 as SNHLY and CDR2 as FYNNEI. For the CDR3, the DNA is TGTGCCAGCAGTACAGTGGCTGGGAACACCATATATTTT. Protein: CASSTVAGNTIYF.

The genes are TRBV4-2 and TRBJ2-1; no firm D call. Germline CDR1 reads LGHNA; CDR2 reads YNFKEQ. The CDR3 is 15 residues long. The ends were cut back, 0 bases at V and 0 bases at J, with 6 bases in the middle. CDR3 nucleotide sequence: TGTGCCAGCAGCCAAGATCTAGGCTCCTACAATGAGCAGTTCTTC. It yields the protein CASSQDLGSYNEQFF.

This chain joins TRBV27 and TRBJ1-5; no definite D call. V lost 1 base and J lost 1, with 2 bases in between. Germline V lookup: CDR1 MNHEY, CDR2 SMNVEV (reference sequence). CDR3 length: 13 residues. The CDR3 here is CASSLLSNQPQHF. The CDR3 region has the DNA TGTGCCAGCAGTTTATTAAGCAATCAGCCCCAGCATTTT.